These T cell receptor beta chains were read from a single sample in a study of T cells in Graves' hyperthyroidism and ophthalmopathy. TCRdb used MiXCR to reprocess the multiplex PCR reads, holding one entry per CDR3 protein. Found here are roughly 250,000 distinct CDR3 sequences, roughly 15% of them singletons; the top ten hold 13%. Sequencing was performed on blood. The receptors here all came from a middle-aged woman with Graves' hyperthyroidism that later progressed to Graves' ophthalmopathy. Each CDR3 is given with its conserved first and last residue. A D gene is named only where the DNA matches it firmly. Clone size is not always given. Where it is, it says once, few, many or a class for expanded clones.

>TRBV6-1|TRBJ1-2|-|-
CASSESGRGYGYTF
TGTGCCAGCAGTGAAAGCGGCAGGGGCTATGGCTACACCTTC
>TRBV3-1|TRBJ1-5|many|-
CASSQDNKPQPQHF
TGTGCCAGCAGCCAAGACAACAAACCGCAGCCCCAGCATTTT
>TRBV2|TRBJ2-5|many|TRBD2
CASTRLAGGQETQYF
TGTGCCAGCACCCGACTAGCGGGAGGGCAAGAGACCCAGTACTTC
>TRBV6-5|TRBJ2-3|many|-
CASSYSYRASTDTQYF
TGTGCCAGCAGTTACTCGTACAGGGCTAGCACAGATACGCAGTATTTT
>TRBV11-2|TRBJ2-1|many|TRBD1
CASSSPDRGSYNEQFF
TGTGCCAGCAGCTCGCCCGACAGGGGCTCCTACAATGAGCAGTTCTTC
>TRBV7-9|TRBJ2-1|few|-
CASSPGHEQFF
TGTGCCAGCAGCCCGGGGCATGAGCAGTTCTTC
>TRBV27|TRBJ1-5|many|-
CASSLRENQPQHF
TGTGCCAGCAGTTTAAGGGAGAACCAGCCCCAGCATTTT
>TRBV29-1|TRBJ2-5|-|-
CSVDPPGGQETQYF
TGCAGCGTTGATCCCCCAGGCGGCCAAGAGACCCAGTACTTC
>TRBV20-1|TRBJ2-1|many|-
CSAIPYNEQFF
TGCAGTGCCATACCTTACAATGAGCAGTTCTTC
>TRBV15|TRBJ2-1|-|-
CATSITQPAVFYNEQFF
TGTGCCACCAGCATTACGCAACCAGCGGTATTCTACAATGAGCAGTTCTTC
>TRBV28|TRBJ2-7|-|TRBD2
CASSSRGSGRSVWYEQYF
TGTGCCAGCAGCTCCCGGGGTAGCGGGAGATCTGTGTGGTACGAGCAGTACTTC
>TRBV28|TRBJ1-4|many|-
CASSLSAGSGEKLFF
TGTGCCAGCAGTTTAAGTGCAGGGTCGGGCGAAAAACTGTTTTTT
>TRBV30|TRBJ1-4|-|-
CACLGHKVEKLFF
TGTGCCTGCCTGGGACACAAAGTTGAAAAACTGTTTTTT
>TRBV7-2|TRBJ2-1|-|-
CASSLGGKSEQFF
TGTGCCAGCAGCTTAGGAGGGAAGAGTGAGCAGTTCTTC
>TRBV27|TRBJ2-7|many|-
CASSLKGTNEQYF
TGTGCCAGCAGTTTAAAGGGGACAAACGAGCAGTACTTC
>TRBV7-2|TRBJ1-2|few|TRBD1
CASRGPGGGFYGYTF
TGTGCCAGCAGAGGGCCAGGGGGGGGATTCTATGGCTACACCTTC
>TRBV29-1|TRBJ2-3|-|TRBD2
CSVELAGVPADTQYF
TGCAGCGTTGAATTAGCGGGAGTACCCGCAGATACGCAGTATTTT
>TRBV28|TRBJ2-1|-|TRBD2
CASKTSGTNGEQFF
TGTGCCAGCAAGACTAGCGGGACCAATGGTGAGCAGTTCTTC
>TRBV28|TRBJ1-4|many|-
CASSRTAATNEKLFF
TGTGCCAGCAGCCGTACAGCAGCAACTAATGAAAAACTGTTTTTT
>TRBV24-1|TRBJ2-5|many|-
CATSEPQTDFQETQYF
TGTGCCACCAGTGAACCCCAGACAGATTTCCAAGAGACCCAGTACTTC
>TRBV19|TRBJ1-2|many|-
CASTEGLNYGYTF
TGTGCCAGTACCGAAGGCCTAAACTATGGCTACACCTTC
>TRBV20-1|TRBJ1-1|many|-
CSAPWGALIEAFF
TGCAGTGCCCCCTGGGGAGCTCTGATCGAAGCTTTCTTT
>TRBV28|TRBJ2-3|many|TRBD2
CASRLAGVKDTQYF
TGTGCCAGCAGGCTAGCGGGAGTGAAAGATACGCAGTATTTT
>TRBV28|TRBJ2-7|-|TRBD1
CASSFPQGTGGREQYF
TGTGCCAGCAGTTTCCCCCAGGGGACAGGGGGGCGGGAGCAGTACTTC
>TRBV19|TRBJ2-7|few|TRBD2
CAPKVGTSEFRSYEQYF
TGTGCCCCAAAGGTGGGGACTAGCGAGTTTAGGTCCTACGAGCAGTACTTC
>TRBV28|TRBJ1-5|-|-
CASTSGFPAPGDESQHF
TGTGCCAGCACTAGTGGATTCCCGGCCCCAGGGGATGAGTCCCAGCATTTT
>TRBV19|TRBJ1-1|many|-
CASKRGIFDQMNTEAFF
TGTGCCAGTAAACGGGGAATCTTTGATCAAATGAACACTGAAGCTTTCTTT
>TRBV6-2/TRBV6-3|TRBJ2-3|many|TRBD2
CASSTRTSGRAGDTQYF
TGTGCCAGCAGCACCCGAACTAGCGGGAGGGCCGGAGATACGCAGTATTTT
>TRBV2|TRBJ1-3|-|-
CASSERESSGNTIYF
TGTGCCAGCAGTGAGCGAGAGAGCTCTGGAAACACCATATATTTT
>TRBV11-2|TRBJ2-1|many|TRBD2
CASSFGTSGRWSEFF
TGTGCCAGCAGTTTCGGGACTAGCGGGAGATGGAGTGAGTTCTTC
>TRBV2|TRBJ2-7|many|TRBD2
CASSEPVAGGLGAGEQYF
TGTGCCAGCAGTGAACCGGTAGCGGGAGGGCTAGGGGCAGGAGAGCAGTACTTC
>TRBV20-1|TRBJ2-7|many|TRBD1
CSARQTGPYEQYF
TGCAGTGCTAGACAGACAGGGCCCTACGAGCAGTACTTC
>TRBV27|TRBJ1-5|many|-
CASSLLGRAKGQPQHF
TGTGCCAGCAGTTTACTGGGCAGGGCCAAGGGTCAGCCCCAGCATTTT
>TRBV7-9|TRBJ2-2|-|-
CASTGGNPNTGELFF
TGTGCCAGCACTGGTGGGAACCCGAACACCGGGGAGCTGTTTTTT
>TRBV12-3/TRBV12-4|TRBJ1-3|many|-
CASSYKGRVATRNTIYF
TGTGCCAGCAGCTATAAGGGGAGAGTCGCTACTCGAAACACCATATATTTT
>TRBV5-1|TRBJ2-7|-|TRBD1
CASSTGTGFYEQYF
TGCGCCAGCAGCACCGGGACAGGGTTCTACGAGCAGTACTTC
>TRBV5-1|TRBJ2-3|many|TRBD1
CASSLWTGVVLDTQYF
TGCGCCAGCAGCTTATGGACAGGGGTTGTTTTAGATACGCAGTATTTT
>TRBV10-3|TRBJ2-1|many|TRBD1
CAISAVGQGAEQFF
TGTGCCATCAGTGCCGTAGGACAGGGAGCTGAGCAGTTCTTC
>TRBV4-1|TRBJ1-1|many|-
CASSLYNLATLNTEAFF
TGCGCCAGCAGTCTATACAACCTGGCCACCTTGAACACTGAAGCTTTCTTT